These 5 T cell receptor beta chains were all obtained from the same sample, sequenced in a study of spatial heterogeneity in lung cancer. Specified time point: blood at routine non-recurrence follow-up after resection. The input material, whole RNA from tumor, nontumor lung or frozen PBMC, was sequenced unsorted. TCRdb re-derived calls from the 5' RACE reads in MiXCR, one entry per CDR3 protein. Among some 120,000 distinct CDR3 sequences, 9% to 15% were seen once, and the ten largest hold roughly 15%. The sequencing used PBMCs, collected at follow-up. These receptors were collected from a male donor with early-stage non-small cell lung cancer.

The sample holds many counts of this clonotype. This sequence joins TRBV3-1 and TRBJ2-7, with D possibly matching TRBD2 (7 bases). CDR1 and CDR2 from the germline V gene are LGHDT and YNNKEL (reference sequence). Deletions cut 4 bases from V and 5 bases from J, with 18 bases between. The CDR3 has 15 residues. CDR3 sequence (DNA): TGTGCCAGCAGCCCGACGGGGGGCCAAAGGCACGAGCAGTACTTC. This sequence encodes CASSPTGGQRHEQYF.

The table lists this clonotype with a count of one. The V call is TRBV19, the J call TRBJ1-5; 8 bases are a match to TRBD1. The germline V gene has CDR1 LNHDA and CDR2 SQIVND (reference sequence). This CDR3 contains 15 residues. The trim removed 5 bases at V and 0 bases at J, leaving 3 bases unmatched. The CDR3 spells CASSATGDSNQPQHF. In DNA form, the CDR3 reads TGTGCCAGTAGTGCGACAGGGGATAGCAATCAGCCCCAGCATTTT.

The chain uses TRBV6-5 and TRBJ1-2, with TRBD1 matching 8 bases. Trimming took 1 base from V and 4 from J; bases not matched to a gene: 2. Germline assignment: CDR1 MNHEY and CDR2 SVGAGI. CDR3 size: 14 residues. The CDR3 loop is CASSYYTGGYGYTF. The CDR3 region has the DNA TGTGCCAGCAGTTACTACACAGGGGGCTATGGCTACACCTTC.

This clonotype was recorded a few times. The chain combines TRBV28 with TRBJ2-3; D unresolved. CDR1 and CDR2 from the germline V gene are MDHEN and SYDVKM. The CDR3 covers 16 residues. The germline V and J ends were trimmed by 7 bases and 0 bases, with 17 bases remaining between them. The CDR3 coding sequence is TGTGCCAGCACCAGGTTTCCCCTAATTAGCACAGATACGCAGTATTTT. Its translation: CASTRFPLISTDTQYF.

This clonotype was found many times. V usage is TRBV12-3 or TRBV12-4 and J usage is TRBJ2-1, with 7 bases aligning to TRBD1. This CDR3 spans 13 amino acids. V lost 5 bases to trimming and J lost 4 bases; unmatched junction nucleotides: 2. The CDR3 here is CASSPTGYNEQFF. Here the CDR3 DNA reads TGTGCCAGCAGTCCGACAGGGTACAATGAGCAGTTCTTC.